These 29 T cell receptor beta chains came from one sample sequenced in a study of post-analysis software for immune sequencing data. Whole-study findings and limits: About 5 TRBV segments occurring more often in patients than controls included TRBV5-6, TRBV5-1 and TRBV20-1.

Antigens of these TCRs are unknown. Built from TCR beta cDNA, the libraries had unique molecular identifiers in them. TCRdb reprocessed the PCR reads with MiXCR, giving one entry per CDR3 protein. The sample carries under 900,000 distinct CDR3 sequences, approximately 53% recorded once. The sequencing sample was made of blood. The receptors come from a girl aged 5 to 17 with multiple sclerosis.

The V and J genes are TRBV29-1 and TRBJ2-3; the match to TRBD1 covers 7 bases. CDR1 and CDR2 (germline): SQVTM, ANQGSEA. After removal of 8 bases from V and 2 bases from J, the junction contained 7 bases not matched to a gene. This CDR3 comprises 13 residues. The CDR3 region has the DNA TGCAGCACAAGGACAGGCTCCACAGATACGCAGTATTTT. Residues: CSTRTGSTDTQYF.

The chain has TRBV5-1 and TRBJ2-5; 10 bases are a match to TRBD1. V lost 2 bases and J lost 4; bases outside the gene matches: 17. CDR3 length: 19 residues. CDR1 SGHRS and CDR2 YFSETQ come from the germline V gene. CDR3 protein: CASSFLNETGTGASETQYF. The CDR3, as DNA: TGCGCCAGCAGCTTTCTCAATGAGACCGGGACAGGGGCCTCAGAGACCCAGTACTTC.

The chain recombines TRBV6-6 with TRBJ2-1, with TRBD2 matching over 11 bases. The germline CDR1 and CDR2 sequences are MNHNY and SVGAGI (reference sequence). V gave up 2 bases and J gave up 5 bases; unmatched junction bases: 5. CDR3 length: 16 amino acids. The CDR3 reads CASSYLGTSGNNEQFF. The CDR3 bases are TGTGCCAGCAGTTACCTCGGGACTAGCGGCAACAATGAGCAGTTCTTC.

The rearrangement joins TRBV3-1 to TRBJ2-5, with D uncertain. The CDR3 has 14 residues. Germline-derived CDR1 and CDR2 are LGHDT and YNNKEL (reference sequence). Deletions cut 0 bases from V and 5 bases from J, with 10 bases between. CDR3 sequence reads: CASSQEGKGETQYF. In nucleotides, the CDR3 is TGTGCCAGCAGCCAAGAAGGCAAAGGGGAGACCCAGTACTTC.

The V and J genes are TRBV29-1 and TRBJ2-5; 8 bases fit TRBD1. The junction had 10 bases not matched to a gene; V was cut back by 3 bases and J by 4 bases. CDR1 SQVTM and CDR2 ANQGSEA come from the germline V gene. The CDR3 totals 15 residues. CDR3 nucleotide sequence: TGCAGCGTTGATGTAGGAGACGGGACAGGAGAGACCCAGTACTTC. Its protein product is CSVDVGDGTGETQYF.

The chain joins TRBV10-3 to TRBJ2-1; D unclear. Germline V gene lookup returns CDR1 ENHRY and CDR2 SYGVKD. The CDR3 spans 16 residues. V was cut by 0 bases and J by 4 bases, with 13 bases left in between. This CDR3 is CAISESVALMYNEQFF. For the CDR3, the DNA is TGTGCCATCAGTGAGTCGGTGGCTTTAATGTACAATGAGCAGTTCTTC.

J is TRBJ1-2 and V is TRBV6-6; TRBD1 agrees at 10 bases. The CDR3 is made up of 14 amino acids. V was pared by 8 bases and J by 5 bases, with 8 bases of the junction left unmatched. Looked up from germline, CDR1 is MNHNY and CDR2 is SVGAGI (reference sequence). The chain's CDR3 is CASGGTGDKYGYTF. CDR3 in DNA: TGTGCCAGCGGGGGGACAGGGGATAAATATGGCTACACCTTC.

The chain uses TRBV10-1 and TRBJ2-3; 7 bases align to TRBD2. CDR1 and CDR2 (germline): WNHNN, SYGVQD (reference sequence). The CDR3 contains 17 residues. V dropped 3 bases and J dropped 1; count of bases not matched to a gene: 10. The CDR3 here is CASSDRGRGTGTDTQYF. CDR3 DNA sequence: TGCGCCAGCAGTGATCGCGGGAGAGGAACCGGCACAGATACGCAGTATTTT.

The chain links TRBV20-1 to TRBJ2-5; D gene ambiguous. The CDR3 extends over 14 amino acids. The V gene lost 3 bases and the J gene lost 5 bases, with 16 bases spanning the gap. Germline V gene data show CDR1 as DFQATT and CDR2 as SNEGSKA (reference sequence). CDR3 sequence reads: CSARSGSGWETQYF. In DNA, the CDR3 is TGCAGTGCTAGGAGTGGGTCAGGATGGGAGACCCAGTACTTC.

The gene calls are TRBV15 and TRBJ2-5; tentatively, D is TRBD1 or TRBD2 (6 bases each). The last part of the DNA fits TRBJ2-7 better; the J call may be wrong. The germline CDR1 and CDR2 sequences are LNHNV and YYDKDF (reference sequence). The CDR3 is 14 residues long. The CDR3 spells CATSSSGGPYEQYF. The DNA for the CDR3 is TGTGCCACCAGCAGTTCCGGGGGCCCGTACGAGCAGTACTTC.

The table lists this clonotype with a few counts. This chain links TRBV6-1 with TRBJ1-5; 9 nucleotides agree with TRBD1. From germline, CDR1 is MNHNS and CDR2 SASEGT. This CDR3 region has 14 residues. The junction had 3 bases not matched to a gene; V was cut back by 5 bases and J by 4 bases. The CDR3 nucleotides are TGTGCCAGCAGTAGGACAGGGGAAAATCAGCCCCAGCATTTT. Encoded protein: CASSRTGENQPQHF.

The chain uses TRBV6-6 and TRBJ2-1; D is ambiguous. V was shortened by 0 bases and J by 6 bases, with 6 bases between the two germline ends. The CDR3 length is 13 residues. The germline CDR1 and CDR2 sequences are MNHNY and SVGAGI (reference sequence). CDR3 DNA: TGTGCCAGCAGTTACTCAGGGCTCAATGAGCAGTTCTTC. Translation: CASSYSGLNEQFF.

This sequence joins TRBV2 and TRBJ1-1; tentatively, D is TRBD1 (5 bases). Trimming removed 5 bases from V and 0 bases from J, with 13 bases in between. Germline V CDR1 and CDR2: SNHLY, FYNNEI. The CDR3 length is 15 residues. The DNA for the CDR3 is TGTGCCAGCAGTTGGGGGAGGGAGTTGAACACTGAAGCTTTCTTT. This translates into CASSWGRELNTEAFF.

This clonotype appeared a few times. The chain is built from TRBV9 and TRBJ2-1; 13 bases align to TRBD2. J gave up 6 bases and V 4 bases, and 7 bases lay outside the gene matches. This CDR3 region has 16 residues. Germline V CDR1 and CDR2: SGDLS, YYNGEE. The CDR3 DNA sequence: TGTGCCAGCAGCTCCCGACTAGCGGGAGGAGCCAATGAGCAGTTCTTC. It codes for CASSSRLAGGANEQFF.

This chain joins TRBV7-7 and TRBJ2-4; TRBD1 agrees at 8 bases. Per the germline V gene, CDR1 is SSHAT and CDR2 is FNYEAQ (reference sequence). The CDR3 consists of 16 residues. V lost 4 bases, J lost 13 bases, and 18 bases stayed unmatched. CDR3: CASSSEPGGATNEQYF. The CDR3 DNA is TGTGCCAGCAGCTCAGAGCCAGGGGGCGCGACAAATGAGCAGTACTTC.

The chain joins TRBV6-5 to TRBJ2-4; D is perhaps TRBD2 (6 bases). Between the trimmed V and J ends, which lost 3 bases and 0 bases, there was a span of 15 bases. The germline CDR1 and CDR2 sequences are MNHEY and SVGAGI. The CDR3 runs 17 residues. This CDR3 is CASSYFDSGLAKNIQYF. The DNA of the CDR3 is TGTGCCAGCAGTTATTTCGACAGCGGGTTAGCCAAAAACATTCAGTACTTC.

V is TRBV6-1 and J is TRBJ2-5; 9 positions match TRBD1. The better agreement between TRBJ2-7 and the DNA end casts doubt on the J call. Germline lookup yields CDR1 MNHNS and CDR2 SASEGT. This CDR3 has 14 amino acids. DNA of the CDR3: TGTGCCAGCAAACTACAGGGGGCGAAGCACGAGCAGTACTTC. This gives the protein CASKLQGAKHEQYF.

J is TRBJ1-1 and V is TRBV7-2, with 7 bases fitting TRBD1. With V trimmed by 5 bases and J by 7 bases, 10 bases remained unmatched. The CDR3 consists of 14 residues. Germline V CDR1 and CDR2: SGHTA, FQGNSA. The CDR3 protein is CASSLRQGNVEAFF. The CDR3 DNA sequence: TGTGCCAGCAGCCTCCGACAGGGTAACGTTGAAGCTTTCTTT.

This clonotype showed up just a few times. This chain links TRBV29-1 with TRBJ2-2, with 9 bases lining up with TRBD1. The CDR3 extends over 15 amino acids. Germline assignment: CDR1 SQVTM and CDR2 ANQGSEA. V was pared by 2 bases and J by 5 bases, with 6 bases of the junction left unmatched. The CDR3 DNA reads TGCAGCGTTGAACGGGACAGGGTAGGGACCGGGGAGCTGTTTTTT. Residues: CSVERDRVGTGELFF.

The chain carries TRBV5-5 and TRBJ2-7; tentatively, D is TRBD1 (6 bases). The length of the CDR3 is 14 residues. V lost 1 base and J lost 5, with 13 bases in between. Germline CDR1 reads SGHKS; CDR2 reads YYEKEE (reference sequence). The CDR3 sequence is CASSLWQGIDEQYF. In nucleotides, the CDR3 is TGTGCCAGCAGCTTGTGGCAGGGGATCGACGAGCAGTACTTC.

The DNA of the CDR3 is TGTGCCAGCGCAACCGGACAGGGGATCTCTAACTATGGCTACACCTTC. Translation gives CASATGQGISNYGYTF. The rearrangement links TRBV9 to TRBJ1-2; 9 bases line up with TRBD1. The V gene's germline CDR1 is SGDLS and CDR2 YYNGEE. J lost 0 bases, V lost 7 bases, and 10 bases had no gene match. There are 16 residues in the CDR3. Variable domain in full (rest from reference TRBV9 and TRBJ1-2): DSGVTQTPKHLITATGQRVTLRCSPRSGDLSVYWYQQSLDQGLQFLIQYYNGEERAKGNILERFSAQQFPDLHSELNLSSLELGDSALYFCASATGQGISNYGYTFGSGTRLTVV.

This clonotype was counted only a few times. The J gene is TRBJ1-2, the V gene TRBV5-1; D is uncertain. The V gene lost 3 bases and the J gene lost 5 bases, with 17 bases spanning the gap. The germline V gene has CDR1 SGHRS and CDR2 YFSETQ. CDR3 length: 15 amino acids. This CDR3 is CASSSNRGPGYGYTF. The CDR3 DNA is TGCGCCAGCAGCTCGAACCGCGGGCCTGGGTATGGCTACACCTTC.

The J gene is TRBJ2-5, the V gene TRBV5-1, with unresolved D. Matching the DNA end better, TRBJ2-7 makes the J call doubtful. Germline V gene lookup returns CDR1 SGHRS and CDR2 YFSETQ. CDR3 length: 14 amino acids. The CDR3 loop is CASSIGRGKDEQYF. In nucleotides, the CDR3 is TGCGCCAGCAGCATCGGACGCGGTAAAGACGAGCAGTACTTC.

The V gene is TRBV10-3, the J gene TRBJ2-1; 9 bases agree with TRBD1. The length of the CDR3 is 14 residues. V trimming: 0 bases; J trimming: 15 bases; junction bases outside the gene matches: 9. Per the germline V gene, CDR1 is ENHRY and CDR2 is SYGVKD. The CDR3 DNA reads TGTGCCATCAGTGAGTCGAGAGGACAGGGGCAGGGGTTCTTC. Its translation: CAISESRGQGQGFF.

This rearrangement joins TRBV10-3 to TRBJ2-4; a weak D match, TRBD1 (5 bases). The DNA end is a closer match to TRBJ2-7, so the J assignment may be wrong. The CDR3 totals 13 residues. Germline CDR1 and CDR2: ENHRY and SYGVKD. The CDR3 DNA reads TGTGCCATCAGTGAGAGTGACAGCTACGAGCAGTACTTC. It yields the protein CAISESDSYEQYF.

Only a few counts were recorded for this clonotype. The chain recombines TRBV20-1 with TRBJ2-3; D is ambiguous. CDR1 DFQATT and CDR2 SNEGSKA come from the germline V gene (reference sequence). The CDR3 covers 12 residues. The V end was cut by 2 bases, the J end by 3 bases, with 6 bases between. For the CDR3, the DNA is TGCAGTGCTAGACCCCTAACAGATACGCAGTATTTT. It yields the protein CSARPLTDTQYF.

The chain couples TRBV9 to TRBJ2-5; D might be TRBD1 (5 bases). The germline V and J ends were trimmed by 4 bases and 1 base, with 17 bases remaining between them. Per the germline V gene, CDR1 is SGDLS and CDR2 is YYNGEE. This CDR3 comprises 16 residues. As DNA, the CDR3 is TGTGCCAGCAGCCCTCGGACACTTGAGACCCAAGAGACCCAGTACTTC. This sequence encodes CASSPRTLETQETQYF.

This clonotype has just a few counts. The rearrangement links TRBV20-1 to TRBJ2-5; 8 bases are a match to TRBD2. Germline loops: CDR1 DFQATT, CDR2 SNEGSKA (reference sequence). The CDR3 length is 15 residues. Trimming took 0 bases from V and 2 from J; bases not matched to a gene: 5. The CDR3 region has the DNA TGCAGTGCTAGAGATGTGCGGGAGGTACAAGAGACCCAGTACTTC. Translating gives CSARDVREVQETQYF.

The chain recombines TRBV7-9 with TRBJ2-7, with a possible D match to TRBD1 (6 bases). The CDR3 consists of 14 residues. The germline V and J ends were trimmed by 3 bases and 3 bases, with 12 bases remaining between them. Germline values: CDR1 SEHNR, CDR2 FQNEAQ (reference sequence). CDR3 in amino acids: CASSFGTSNYEQYF. The CDR3 DNA reads TGTGCCAGCAGCTTCGGGACAAGTAACTACGAGCAGTACTTC. Supplemented by reference TRBV7-9 and TRBJ2-7, the full variable domain reads DTGVSQNPRHKITKRGQNVTFRCDPISEHNRLYWYRQTLGQGPEFLTYFQNEAQLEKSRLLSDRFSAERPKGSFSTLEIQRTEQGDSAMYLCASSFGTSNYEQYFGPGTRLTVT.